This T cell receptor (beta chain) was observed in a study of blood T cell repertoires in COVID-19. V shed 1 base and J shed 4 bases, with 7 bases lying between them. Per germline, CDR1 SGHDN and CDR2 FVKESK. This CDR3 region has 14 residues. The authors' processing: How many nucleated cells were present was estimated from reference gene primer amplification. Libraries were prepared by immunoSEQ multiplex PCR; TCRdb keeps only in-frame clonotypes and omits some of them. V and J calls and clone size come straight from that table; D and trimming were deduced from the DNA. The sample lists about 81,000 clones, around 80% occurring once.

This TCR was recovered from a human donor in a cohort sampled during active COVID-19. The J gene is TRBJ2-2, the V gene TRBV14; D is undetermined. The source material was peripheral blood. This chain's CDR3 is CASSQVRGTGELFF. The CDR3 nucleotides read TGTGCCAGCAGCCAAGTCCGCGGCACCGGGGAGCTGTTTTTT.